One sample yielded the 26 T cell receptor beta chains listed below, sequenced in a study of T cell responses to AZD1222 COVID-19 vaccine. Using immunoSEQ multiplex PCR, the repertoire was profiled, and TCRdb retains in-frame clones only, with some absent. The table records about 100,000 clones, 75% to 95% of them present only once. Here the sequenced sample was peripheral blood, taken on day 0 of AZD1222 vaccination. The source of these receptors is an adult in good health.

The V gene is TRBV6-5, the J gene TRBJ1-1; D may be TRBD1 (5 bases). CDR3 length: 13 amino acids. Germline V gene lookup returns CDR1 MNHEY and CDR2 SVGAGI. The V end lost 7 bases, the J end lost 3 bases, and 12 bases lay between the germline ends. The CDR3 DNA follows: TGTGCCAGCACTAACCAGGGTTACACTGAAGCTTTCTTT. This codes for CASTNQGYTEAFF.

CDR3 region: CASSVRRAGANSPLHF. CDR3 nucleotide sequence: TGTGCCAGCAGCGTCAGGCGTGCGGGGGCTAATTCACCCCTCCACTTT. V is TRBV7-9 and J is TRBJ1-6, with D possibly being TRBD1 (6 bases). The CDR3 is 16 amino acids. V was shortened by 5 bases and J by 6 bases, with 17 bases between the two germline ends. CDR1 SEHNR and CDR2 FQNEAQ come from the germline V gene (reference sequence).

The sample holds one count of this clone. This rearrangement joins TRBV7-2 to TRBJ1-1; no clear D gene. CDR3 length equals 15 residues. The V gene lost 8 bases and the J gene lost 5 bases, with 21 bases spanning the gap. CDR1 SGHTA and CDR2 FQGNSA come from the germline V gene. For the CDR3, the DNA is TGTGCCAGCCCTTCTGATAAGGGCTCGGGAACTGAAGCTTTCTTT. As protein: CASPSDKGSGTEAFF.

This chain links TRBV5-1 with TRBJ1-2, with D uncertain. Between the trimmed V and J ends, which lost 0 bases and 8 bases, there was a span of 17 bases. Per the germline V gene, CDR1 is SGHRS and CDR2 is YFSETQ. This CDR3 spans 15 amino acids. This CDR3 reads CASSLGVAEFGGYTF. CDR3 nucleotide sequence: TGCGCCAGCAGCTTGGGTGTGGCAGAATTTGGCGGCTACACCTTC.

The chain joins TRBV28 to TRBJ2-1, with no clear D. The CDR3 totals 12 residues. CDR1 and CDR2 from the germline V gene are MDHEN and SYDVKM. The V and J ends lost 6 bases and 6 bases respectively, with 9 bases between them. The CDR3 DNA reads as TGTGCCAGCAGCGGACCCTTCAATGAGCAGTTCTTC. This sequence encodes CASSGPFNEQFF.

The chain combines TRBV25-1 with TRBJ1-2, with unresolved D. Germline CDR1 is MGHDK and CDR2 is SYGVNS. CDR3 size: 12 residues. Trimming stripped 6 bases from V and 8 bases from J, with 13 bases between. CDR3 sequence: CASSLEQKGYTF. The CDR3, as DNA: TGTGCCAGCAGCCTCGAACAGAAAGGCTACACCTTC.

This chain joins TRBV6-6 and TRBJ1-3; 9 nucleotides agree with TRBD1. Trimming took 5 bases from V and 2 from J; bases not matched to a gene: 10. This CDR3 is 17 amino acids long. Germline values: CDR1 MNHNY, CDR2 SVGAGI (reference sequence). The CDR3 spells CASSRPGQGGAGNTIYF. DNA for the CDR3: TGTGCCAGCAGTCGTCCGGGACAGGGAGGTGCTGGAAACACCATATATTTT.

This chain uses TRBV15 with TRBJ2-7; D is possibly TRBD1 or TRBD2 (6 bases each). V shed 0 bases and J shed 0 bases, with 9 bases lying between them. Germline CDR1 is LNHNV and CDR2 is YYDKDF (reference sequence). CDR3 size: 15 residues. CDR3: CATSREGGTSYEQYF. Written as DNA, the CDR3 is TGTGCCACCAGCAGAGAAGGGGGGACCTCCTACGAGCAGTACTTC.

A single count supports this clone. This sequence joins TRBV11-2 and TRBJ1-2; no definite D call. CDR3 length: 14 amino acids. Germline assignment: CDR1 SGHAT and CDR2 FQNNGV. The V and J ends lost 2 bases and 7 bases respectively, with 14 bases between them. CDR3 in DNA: TGTGCCAGCAGCTTAAATGGGCTTCTGTCTGGCTACACCTTC. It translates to CASSLNGLLSGYTF.

The CDR3 DNA reads TGTGCCAGCAGTTTTTCAGGGTTCAGCGAAAAACTGTTTTTT. Translating it yields CASSFSGFSEKLFF. The chain has TRBV6-5 and TRBJ1-4, with D possibly TRBD1 on 5 matching bases. Germline CDR1 is MNHEY and CDR2 is SVGAGI. CDR3 length: 14 residues. V was clipped by 4 bases and J by 8 bases, with 14 bases between them.

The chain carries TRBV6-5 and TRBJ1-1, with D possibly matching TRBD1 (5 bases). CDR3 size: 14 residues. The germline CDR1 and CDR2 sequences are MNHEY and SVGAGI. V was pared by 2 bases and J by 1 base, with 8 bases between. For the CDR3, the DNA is TGTGCCAGCAGTTACGGGGCCCAGAACACTGAAGCTTTCTTT. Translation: CASSYGAQNTEAFF.

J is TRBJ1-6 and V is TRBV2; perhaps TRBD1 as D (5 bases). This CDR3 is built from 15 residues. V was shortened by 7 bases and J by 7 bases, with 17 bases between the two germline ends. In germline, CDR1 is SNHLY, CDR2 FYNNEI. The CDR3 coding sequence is TGTGCCAGCAATGGAGGGGAAGTTCCAAATTCACCCCTCCACTTT. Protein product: CASNGGEVPNSPLHF.

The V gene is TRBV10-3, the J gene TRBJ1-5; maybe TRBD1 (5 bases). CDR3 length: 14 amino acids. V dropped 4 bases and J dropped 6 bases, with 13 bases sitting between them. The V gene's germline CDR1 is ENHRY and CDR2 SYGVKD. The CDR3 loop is CAISVSGDGQPQHF. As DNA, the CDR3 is TGTGCCATCAGTGTCTCGGGGGACGGTCAGCCCCAGCATTTT.

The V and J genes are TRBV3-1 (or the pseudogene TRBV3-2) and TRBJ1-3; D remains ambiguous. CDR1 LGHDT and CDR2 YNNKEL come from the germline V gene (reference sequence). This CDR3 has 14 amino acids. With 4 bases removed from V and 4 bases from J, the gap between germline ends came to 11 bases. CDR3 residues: CASSLLGSGNTIYF. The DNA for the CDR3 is TGTGCCAGCAGCCTCCTAGGGTCCGGAAACACCATATATTTT.

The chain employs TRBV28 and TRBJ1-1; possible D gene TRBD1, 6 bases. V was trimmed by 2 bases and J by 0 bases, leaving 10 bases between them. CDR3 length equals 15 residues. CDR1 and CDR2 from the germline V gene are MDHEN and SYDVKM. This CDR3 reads CASSLGGLLNTEAFF. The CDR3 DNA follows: TGTGCCAGCAGTTTAGGGGGGCTTCTGAACACTGAAGCTTTCTTT.

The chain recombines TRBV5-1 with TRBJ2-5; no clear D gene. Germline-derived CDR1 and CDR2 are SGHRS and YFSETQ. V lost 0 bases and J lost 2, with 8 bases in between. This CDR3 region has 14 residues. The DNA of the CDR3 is TGCGCCAGCAGCTTGGACGGGCAGCAAGAGACCCAGTACTTC. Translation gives CASSLDGQQETQYF.

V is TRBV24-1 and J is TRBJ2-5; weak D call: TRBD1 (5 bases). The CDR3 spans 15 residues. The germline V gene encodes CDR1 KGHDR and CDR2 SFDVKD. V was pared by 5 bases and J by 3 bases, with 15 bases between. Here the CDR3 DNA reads TGTGCCACCAGTGCTCTAGGGGTGGGTAAAGAGACCCAGTACTTC. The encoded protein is CATSALGVGKETQYF.

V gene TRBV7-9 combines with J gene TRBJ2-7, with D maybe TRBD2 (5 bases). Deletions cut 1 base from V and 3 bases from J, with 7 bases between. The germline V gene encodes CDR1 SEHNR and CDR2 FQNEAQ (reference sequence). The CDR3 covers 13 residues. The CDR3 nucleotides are TGTGCCAGCAGCTTAGAAGAGGGCTACGAGCAGTACTTC. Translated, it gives CASSLEEGYEQYF.

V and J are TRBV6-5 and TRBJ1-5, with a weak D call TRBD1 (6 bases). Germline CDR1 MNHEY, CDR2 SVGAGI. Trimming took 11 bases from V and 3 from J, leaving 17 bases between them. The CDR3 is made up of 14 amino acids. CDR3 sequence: CAGKKAGDNQPQHF. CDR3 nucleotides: TGTGCCGGGAAAAAGGCAGGGGACAATCAGCCCCAGCATTTT.

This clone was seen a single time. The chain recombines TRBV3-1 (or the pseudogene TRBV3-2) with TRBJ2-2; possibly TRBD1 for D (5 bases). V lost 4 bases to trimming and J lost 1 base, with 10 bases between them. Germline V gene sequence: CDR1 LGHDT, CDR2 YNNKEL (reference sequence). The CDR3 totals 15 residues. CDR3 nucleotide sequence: TGTGCCAGCAGCCCACTCCAGGGGAACACCGGGGAGCTGTTTTTT. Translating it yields CASSPLQGNTGELFF.

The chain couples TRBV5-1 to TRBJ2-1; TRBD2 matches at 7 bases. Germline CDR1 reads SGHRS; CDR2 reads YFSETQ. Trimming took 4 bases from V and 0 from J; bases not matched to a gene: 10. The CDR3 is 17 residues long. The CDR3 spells CASSSATAGSSYNEQFF. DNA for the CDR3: TGCGCCAGCAGCAGCGCAACAGCGGGGAGCTCCTACAATGAGCAGTTCTTC.

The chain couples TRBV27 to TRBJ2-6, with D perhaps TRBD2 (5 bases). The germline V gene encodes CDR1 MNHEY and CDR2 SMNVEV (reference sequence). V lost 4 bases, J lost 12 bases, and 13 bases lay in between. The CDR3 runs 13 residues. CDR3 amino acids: CASSYRGYGVLTF. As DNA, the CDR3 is TGTGCCAGCAGTTACCGGGGATACGGCGTCCTGACTTTC.

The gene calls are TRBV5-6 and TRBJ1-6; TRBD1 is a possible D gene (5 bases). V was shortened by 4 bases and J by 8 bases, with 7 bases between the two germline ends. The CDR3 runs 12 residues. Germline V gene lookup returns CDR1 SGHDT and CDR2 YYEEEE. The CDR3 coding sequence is TGTGCCAGCAGCATACAGGATTCACCCCTCCACTTT. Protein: CASSIQDSPLHF.

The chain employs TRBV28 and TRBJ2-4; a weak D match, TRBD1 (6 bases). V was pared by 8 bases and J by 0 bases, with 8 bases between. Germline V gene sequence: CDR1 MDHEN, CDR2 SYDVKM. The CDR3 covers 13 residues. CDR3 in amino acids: CASGGPAKNIQYF. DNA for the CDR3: TGTGCCAGCGGGGGCCCAGCCAAAAACATTCAGTACTTC.

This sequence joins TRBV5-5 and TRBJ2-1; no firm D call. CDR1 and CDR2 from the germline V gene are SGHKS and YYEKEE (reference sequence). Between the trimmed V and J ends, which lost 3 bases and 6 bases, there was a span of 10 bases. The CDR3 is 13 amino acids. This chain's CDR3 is CASSSSWGNEQFF. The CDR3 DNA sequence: TGTGCCAGCAGCTCCTCGTGGGGCAATGAGCAGTTCTTC.

CDR3 coding DNA: TGTGCCAGCGCTAATATACAGGGTTCCAATGGAAACACCATATATTTT. Protein: CASANIQGSNGNTIYF. This chain links TRBV28 with TRBJ1-3; maybe TRBD1 (6 bases). The germline V and J ends were trimmed by 8 bases and 3 bases, with 20 bases remaining between them. This CDR3 has 16 amino acids. Germline V gene sequence: CDR1 MDHEN, CDR2 SYDVKM.